This TCR beta chain was sequenced in a study of somatic mutations in cytotoxic T cells in rheumatoid arthritis. Turning to the study itself: Patient blood, roughly 32 ml in EDTA, was obtained immediately after diagnosis and prior to the start of any treatment. The study's findings and limits: The CD8+ clonality of rheumatoid arthritis patients increased with age, whereas that of healthy controls did not. Just what the expanded CD8+ clones targeted, in terms of antigens, remained unknown.

The CDR3 covers 18 residues. V trimming: 1 base; J trimming: 1 base; junction bases outside the gene matches: 7. Germline V gene data show CDR1 as SEHNR and CDR2 as FQNEAQ (reference sequence). The method was immunoSEQ multiplex PCR; TCRdb's version includes in-frame clones alone and lacks a portion of them. The sample comprises almost 15,000 clones, approximately 72% of which are singletons, and about 10% rests with the top ten. This clone was detected only once. Its antigen remains unknown. The sequenced material came from CD8+ T cells sorted from blood. The TCR sequence derives from an adult with rheumatoid arthritis. The rearrangement links TRBV7-9 to TRBJ1-1; 12 bases map to TRBD1. The CDR3 loop reads CASSLGPGQGAANTEAFF. The CDR3 coding sequence is TGTGCCAGCAGCTTAGGCCCGGGACAGGGGGCGGCGAACACTGAAGCTTTCTTT. Complete variable domain (other parts from reference TRBV7-9 and TRBJ1-1): DTGVSQNPRHKITKRGQNVTFRCDPISEHNRLYWYRQTLGQGPEFLTYFQNEAQLEKSRLLSDRFSAERPKGSFSTLEIQRTEQGDSAMYLCASSLGPGQGAANTEAFFGQGTRLTVV.